The 24 T cell receptor beta chains presented below share a single source sample, sequenced in a study of blood T cells in healthy people across ages. With a J-beta primer mix and a sample-barcoded 5' primer, a second PCR ran about 7 to 11 cycles. MiXCR, run by TCRdb on the 5' RACE reads, gives a single entry per CDR3 protein. The table shows 450,000 to 700,000 distinct CDR3 sequences, with approximately 25% occurring only once. Material: blood. Source of these receptors: a woman in her sixties or seventies in good health.

This chain joins TRBV27 and TRBJ2-2, with 8 bases fitting TRBD1. Unmatched junction bases numbered 7, after V lost 7 bases and J lost 3 bases. The CDR3 sequence is 15 residues long. In germline, CDR1 is MNHEY, CDR2 SMNVEV (reference sequence). DNA for the CDR3: TGTGCCAGCACAAGGACAGGGACTTACACCGGGGAGCTGTTTTTT. Its translation is CASTRTGTYTGELFF.

Comments on this clonotype: With a much larger clone just one base away, this may be a read error. The CDR3: CASGYSRRQGHGYTF. The CDR3 DNA follows: TGTGCCAGCGGTTACTCGAGGAGGCAGGGCCATGGCTACACCTTC. This chain uses TRBV6-5 with TRBJ1-2; possibly TRBD1 for D (5 bases). There are 15 residues in the CDR3. Germline-derived CDR1 and CDR2 are MNHEY and SVGAGI.

The J gene is TRBJ2-7, the V gene TRBV4-3; 9 bases fit TRBD2. Germline loops: CDR1 LGHNA, CDR2 YSLEER. CDR3 length equals 20 residues. With 0 bases clipped from V and 5 bases from J, the junction kept 20 bases outside the gene matches. The CDR3 is CASSQDLISWRGGGSNEQYF. The CDR3 coding sequence is TGCGCCAGCAGCCAAGATCTTATTAGTTGGCGGGGGGGCGGGTCCAACGAGCAGTACTTC.

This clonotype was recorded once. This chain uses TRBV7-2 with TRBJ1-2; D gene unclear. The CDR3 spans 11 residues. Between the trimmed V and J ends, which lost 6 bases and 7 bases, there was a span of 9 bases. Germline V gives CDR1 SGHTA, CDR2 FQGNSA. CDR3 nucleotide sequence: TGTGCCAGCAGTCCTTATGGTGGCTACACCTTC. Its protein product is CASSPYGGYTF.

V and J are TRBV7-3 and TRBJ1-4; D is uncertain. Trimming cost V 0 bases and J 6 bases, with 11 bases left between them. The CDR3 consists of 15 residues. CDR1 SGHTA and CDR2 FQGTGA come from the germline V gene. CDR3 nucleotides: TGTGCCAGCAGCTTAACGAGGGCCCCGGATGAAAAACTGTTTTTT. It specifies CASSLTRAPDEKLFF.

This clonotype was picked up a small number of times. The CDR3 loop reads CASSPPAGATNEKLFF. The CDR3 DNA is TGTGCCAGCAGCCCCCCGGCTGGGGCAACTAATGAAAAACTGTTTTTT. This chain joins TRBV7-2 and TRBJ1-4; D gene uncertain. Trimming took off 5 bases at V and 0 bases at J, with 13 bases between the two ends. The CDR3 consists of 16 residues. The germline V gene encodes CDR1 SGHTA and CDR2 FQGNSA. Full variable domain (missing parts from reference TRBV7-2 and TRBJ1-4): GAGVSQSPSNKVTEKGKDVELRCDPISGHTALYWYRQSLGQGLEFLIYFQGNSAPDKSGLPSDRFSAERTGGSVSTLTIQRTQQEDSAVYLCASSPPAGATNEKLFFGSGTQLSVL.

This clonotype was seen more than once but under ten times. The CDR3 reads CSVERRGGGLGKTQYF. The CDR3 DNA sequence: TGCAGCGTTGAAAGAAGAGGCGGGGGCCTGGGAAAGACCCAGTACTTC. The chain carries TRBV29-1 and TRBJ2-5; a weak D match, TRBD2 (7 bases). The CDR3 loop spans 16 amino acids. Per the germline V gene, CDR1 is SQVTM and CDR2 is ANQGSEA. Trimming shortened V by 2 bases and J by 6 bases, and 22 bases separated the two germline ends.

The chain uses TRBV9 and TRBJ2-3; TRBD2 matches 12 bases. CDR1 is SGDLS, CDR2 YYNGEE, per germline. This CDR3 has 16 amino acids. The V and J ends lost 3 bases and 5 bases, in that order; junction bases with no gene match: 7. CDR3 nucleotide sequence: TGTGCCAGCAGCGCCAGACTAGCGGGAGCGGAAGATACGCAGTATTTT. It translates to CASSARLAGAEDTQYF.

The chain carries TRBV2 and TRBJ2-2; 8 bases map to TRBD2. V was pared by 6 bases and J by 1 base, with 7 bases of the junction left unmatched. This CDR3 spans 16 amino acids. Germline V gives CDR1 SNHLY, CDR2 FYNNEI. CDR3 coding DNA: TGTGCCAGCAGGGATGGTACTAGCGGGAACACCGGGGAGCTGTTTTTT. As protein: CASRDGTSGNTGELFF.

The CDR3 here is CSVEDRGTYNEQFF. In DNA, the CDR3 is TGCAGCGTTGAGGACAGGGGAACCTACAATGAGCAGTTCTTC. This chain links TRBV29-1 with TRBJ2-1, with 9 bases lining up with TRBD1. The CDR3 runs to 14 residues. The junction had 2 bases not matched to a gene; V was cut back by 3 bases and J by 2 bases. Germline V gene lookup returns CDR1 SQVTM and CDR2 ANQGSEA.

This clonotype was seen more than once but under ten times. The chain carries TRBV5-1 and TRBJ2-5; D possibly corresponds to TRBD1 (6 bases). Between the trimmed V and J ends, which lost 4 bases and 4 bases, there was a span of 14 bases. This CDR3 comprises 14 residues. CDR1 SGHRS and CDR2 YFSETQ come from the germline V gene. The CDR3 DNA reads TGCGCCAGCAGCGAGGGGGTAAGGGGAGAGACCCAGTACTTC. Protein sequence: CASSEGVRGETQYF.

J is TRBJ2-7 and V is TRBV6-6; the match to TRBD1 covers 11 bases. The CDR3 length is 14 residues. V trimming: 6 bases; J trimming: 6 bases; junction bases outside the gene matches: 7. Germline lookup yields CDR1 MNHNY and CDR2 SVGAGI (reference sequence). CDR3 residues: CASSPPGTGGEQYF. The CDR3 nucleotides are TGTGCCAGCAGCCCCCCCGGGACAGGGGGCGAGCAGTACTTC.

This clonotype has more than one count but fewer than ten. CDR3 sequence (DNA): TGTGCCAGCAGCTTAGGACCGGGCCCATATAATGAGCAGTTCTTC. Translating it yields CASSLGPGPYNEQFF. The chain is built from TRBV7-2 and TRBJ2-5, with no clear D. The end of the DNA is better explained by TRBJ2-1, so the J call may be wrong. The CDR3 spans 15 residues. Germline V gene sequence: CDR1 SGHTA, CDR2 FQGNSA.

This clonotype was detected a few times. The J gene is TRBJ1-2, the V gene TRBV27; 11 positions agree with TRBD1. Unmatched junction bases numbered 6, after V lost 2 bases and J lost 4 bases. This CDR3 has 16 residues. Per the germline V gene, CDR1 is MNHEY and CDR2 is SMNVEV (reference sequence). CDR3 sequence: CASSLQRTGGPYGYTF. The CDR3 DNA reads as TGTGCCAGCAGTTTACAGAGGACAGGGGGCCCCTATGGCTACACCTTC.

This clonotype was picked up a small number of times. The V gene is TRBV7-9, the J gene TRBJ2-7; 9 bases agree with TRBD1. Germline V gives CDR1 SEHNR, CDR2 FQNEAQ (reference sequence). The CDR3 is 13 amino acids. The J segment lost 4 bases and the V segment lost 8 bases, leaving 6 bases of the junction unmatched. CDR3 sequence reads: CASGGTGLYEQYF. Here the CDR3 DNA reads TGTGCCAGCGGAGGGACAGGGTTATACGAGCAGTACTTC.

The chain joins TRBV5-4 to TRBJ2-7; D is unresolved. Matching the DNA end better, TRBJ2-5 makes the J call doubtful. Germline V gene sequence: CDR1 SGHNT, CDR2 YYREEE (reference sequence). This CDR3 has 13 residues. In DNA, the CDR3 is TGTGCCAGCAGCTCAGGATCAAAAGAGACCCAGTACTTC. Protein product: CASSSGSKETQYF.

This clonotype was seen only a few times. The chain has TRBV6-1 and TRBJ1-1; D is unclear. The CDR3 is made up of 12 amino acids. The germline gives CDR1 MNHNS, CDR2 SASEGT. The germline V and J ends were trimmed by 8 bases and 10 bases, with 17 bases remaining between them. DNA of the CDR3: TGTGCCAGCGTTTTAGGTGGCAGCTCAGCTTTCTTT. Translation: CASVLGGSSAFF.

This clonotype was seen only a few times. The germline gene is not matched at one end of the junction; a read error may be the cause. This rearrangement joins TRBV7-3 to TRBJ1-3; D not resolved. The CDR3 is 14 amino acids. The germline gives CDR1 SGHTA, CDR2 FQGTGA. CDR3 in amino acids: CGSSPGNSGNTIYF. CDR3 in DNA: TGTGGCAGCAGCCCGGGAAACTCTGGAAACACCATATATTTT.

This chain links TRBV10-3 with TRBJ2-3, with TRBD1 as a possible D gene (5 bases). V was cut by 8 bases and J by 8 bases, with 17 bases left in between. The germline gives CDR1 ENHRY, CDR2 SYGVKD. This CDR3 contains 13 residues. The CDR3 nucleotides read TGTGCCATCGCCGCAGGGAAAGGGGCTACGCAGTATTTT. Protein product: CAIAAGKGATQYF.

The chain uses TRBV29-1 and TRBJ2-1, with TRBD1 matching 9 bases. The DNA end lines up better with TRBJ2-7; the J call may be wrong. Per the germline V gene, CDR1 is SQVTM and CDR2 is ANQGSEA. The CDR3 loop spans 14 amino acids. DNA of the CDR3: TGCAGCGTTGAGGGGACAGGGAGCTCCTACGAGCAGTACTTC. Amino acid sequence: CSVEGTGSSYEQYF.

This clonotype has a handful of counts. CDR3 sequence: CASTYGGTEAFF. In nucleotides, the CDR3 is TGTGCCAGCACCTATGGGGGCACTGAAGCTTTCTTT. V is TRBV12-3 or TRBV12-4 and J is TRBJ1-1; perhaps TRBD1 as D (5 bases). Trimming removed 7 bases from V and 4 bases from J, with 10 bases in between. CDR3 size: 12 residues.

This clonotype was counted between two and nine times. The J gene is TRBJ2-5, the V gene TRBV20-1; D remains unclear. The germline gives CDR1 DFQATT, CDR2 SNEGSKA (reference sequence). The CDR3 has 13 residues. Between the trimmed V and J ends, which lost 5 bases and 1 base, there was a span of 11 bases. CDR3 bases: TGCAGTGCTTTGTTTCCACCCCAAGAGACCCAGTACTTC. Its translation: CSALFPPQETQYF.

This sequence joins TRBV6-4 and TRBJ2-1; possibly TRBD2 for D (6 bases). V lost 6 bases, J lost 2 bases, and 17 bases lay in between. The CDR3 has 16 residues. Germline assignment: CDR1 MRHNA and CDR2 SNTAGT. DNA for the CDR3: TGTGCCAGCAGCGCTTCGGGGCGGGGAGCCTACAATGAGCAGTTCTTC. It yields the protein CASSASGRGAYNEQFF.

The CDR3 is CASSLGDRGQETQYF. The CDR3 DNA sequence: TGTGCCAGCTCACTAGGAGACAGGGGCCAAGAGACCCAGTACTTC. The genes are TRBV18 and TRBJ2-5, with 8 bases fitting TRBD1. Trimming cost V 4 bases and J 1 base; bases outside gene matches: 5. CDR1 and CDR2 from the germline V gene are KGHSH and LQKENI. The CDR3 totals 15 residues. The full variable domain, its missing parts supplied by reference TRBV18 and TRBJ2-5, is NAGVMQNPRHLVRRRGQEARLRCSPMKGHSHVYWYRQLPEEGLKFMVYLQKENIIDESGMPKERFSAEFPKEGPSILRIQQVVRGDSAAYFCASSLGDRGQETQYFGPGTRLLVL.